This T cell receptor beta chain was found in a study of blood T cell repertoires in COVID-19. The CDR3 has 15 residues. CDR1 and CDR2 (germline): SGHAT, FQDESV (reference sequence). With 4 bases removed from V and 3 bases from J, the gap between germline ends came to 14 bases. TCRdb keeps only in-frame clones here, not all; method: immunoSEQ multiplex PCR. The data hold 150,000 to 200,000 clones, with 75% to 85% observed a single time. Input material: PBMCs or T cells enriched from blood (not recorded which). The chain recombines TRBV11-1 with TRBJ2-3, with D possibly TRBD2 on 5 matching bases. The TCR was taken from a woman aged 45-60 years with acute COVID-19. The CDR3 sequence: CASSSYTSRTDTQYF. The CDR3 region has the DNA TGTGCCAGCAGCTCCTATACTAGTAGGACAGATACGCAGTATTTT.